Described below is a single TCR beta chain sequence and its context. As yet, its antigen is unknown. The entry originates in a study of T cell responses to AZD1222 COVID-19 vaccine. Study as a whole: Doses given second, at about 4 or about 12 weeks, were pooled.

Germline CDR1 is SGHDN and CDR2 is FVKESK. The CDR3 loop spans 15 amino acids. The J segment lost 3 bases and the V segment lost 5 bases, leaving 7 bases of the junction unmatched. Overall study results and limits: Per reports, nearly half of all spike-specific TCRs target regions that are unmutated in variants. Distributed over spike, vaccine-associated CD4 TCRs predominated at 160-218 and 743-854. Clonal diversity was possibly underestimated, and white British individuals and females predominated among donors.

Some clones are missing from TCRdb's copy, which holds only in-frame ones; the method was immunoSEQ multiplex PCR. The data show around 150,000 clones, 80% to 95% seen once. The specimen was peripheral blood, collected on day 0 of AZD1222 vaccination. The sequence came from an adult in good health. J is TRBJ2-3 and V is TRBV14, with 8 bases aligning to TRBD1. CDR3 residues: CASSWTGKVTDTQYF. CDR3 sequence (DNA): TGTGCCAGCAGCTGGACAGGGAAGGTGACAGATACGCAGTATTTT.